These 3 T cell receptor beta chains came from one sample sequenced in a study of cytomegalovirus exposure and HLA in healthy donors. PCR employed 60 Vbeta and 13 Jbeta primers. Profiled with immunoSEQ multiplex PCR; TCRdb holds only in-frame clones, not every one. This table holds 140,000 to 150,000 clones, about 84% found once. Material: PBMCs. Receptors were obtained from a male donor in good health and CMV-seronegative.

There are a few counts of this clone. This may arise from a read error, as a much more abundant clone is one base away. The sample contains more than one DNA sequence encoding this CDR3. The J gene is TRBJ2-7, the V gene TRBV15; 9 bases agree with TRBD2. The V segment lost 5 bases and the J segment 2 bases; nucleotides outside the gene matches: 13. The CDR3 spans 17 residues. CDR1 and CDR2 from the germline V gene are LNHNV and YYDKDF (reference sequence). CDR3 amino acids: CATSRGFWRGGTYEQYF. In DNA, the CDR3 is TGTGCCACCAGCCGAGGATTTTGGCGGGGGGGAACCTACGAGCAGTACTTC.

In its sample, this clone was seen a few times. The chain joins TRBV6-5 to TRBJ2-7; 7 bases are shared with TRBD1. Germline values: CDR1 MNHEY, CDR2 SVGAGI. The CDR3 consists of 13 residues. V was pared by 6 bases and J by 5 bases, with 7 bases of the junction left unmatched. CDR3 protein: CASSLGQVDEQYF. DNA of the CDR3: TGTGCCAGCAGCCTAGGACAGGTCGACGAGCAGTACTTC.

This clone has only one observation. DNA of the CDR3: TGTGCCAGCAGTTCAGGACTAGCGGGAGTTAACGGGGAGCTGTTTTTT. Protein: CASSSGLAGVNGELFF. This rearrangement joins TRBV27 to TRBJ2-2; TRBD2 matches 13 bases. V was pared by 4 bases and J by 7 bases, with 6 bases of the junction left unmatched. This CDR3 contains 16 residues. Looked up from germline, CDR1 is MNHEY and CDR2 is SMNVEV (reference sequence).